This is a list of T cell receptor beta chains from one sample in a study of blood T cell repertoires in COVID-19. Here immunoSEQ multiplex PCR was the method, and the copy in TCRdb shows in-frame clones only, minus some. The sample has approximately 150,000 clones, around 90% seen once. Sequenced material: peripheral blood. The receptors were gathered from a woman aged 55-69 years with active or convalescent COVID-19. The CDR3 runs from the conserved cysteine through the conserved F or W.

>TRBV11-2
CASSFGQANTEAFF
>TRBV10-3
CAISELAGEYNEQFF
>TRBV7-2
CASRPAGTAFSGELFF
>TRBV12-5
CASGLPGNTEAFF
>TRBV18
CASSPAGGRGYGYTF
>TRBV19
CASRLAGRKLFF
>TRBV21-1
CASSKKPDDREDEQYF
>TRBV7-2
CASSLGYAQETQYF
>TRBV5-4
CASSFRKSGGAAGELFF
>TRBV3-1/TRBV3-2
CASSQGQGPRALHF
>TRBV5-1
CASSQFGGGALKTQYF
>TRBV9
CASSVARPGTGGDGYTF
>TRBV5-4
CASSPAGQAQETQYF
>TRBV28
CASTKSWGDGGYTF
>TRBV7-6
CASSRDRLGYGYTF